The clone carrying this T cell receptor (beta chain) was recorded only once. Its antigen is still unknown. The germline CDR1 and CDR2 sequences are LGHNA and YNFKEQ. The V gene lost 1 base and the J gene lost 5 bases, with 11 bases spanning the gap. This CDR3 comprises 14 residues. This sample was included in a study of T cell responses to AZD1222 COVID-19 vaccine. Using immunoSEQ multiplex PCR, the repertoire was profiled, and TCRdb retains in-frame clones only, with some absent. This table holds some 150,000 clones, approximately 90% found once. The study, taken as a whole, reports: Spike-specific TCR breadth rose after two AZD1222 doses, and depth rose as well. Only 5 or 6 individuals given AZD1222 were seropositive at baseline. Along spike, vaccine-associated CD4 TCRs were found throughout, with dominance at 160-218 and 743-854.

The clonotype was recovered from an adult who received the AZD1222 COVID-19 vaccine. The rearrangement joins TRBV4-2 to TRBJ1-1; D uncertain. The sequencing used peripheral blood, collected 28 days after the second AZD1222 dose. The CDR3 region has the DNA TGTGCCAGCAGCCAAGGGGCGTTTCGGACTGAAGCTTTCTTT. It translates to CASSQGAFRTEAFF.